This section outlines one T cell receptor beta chain sequence together with its context. Trimming left V 0 bases short and J 8 bases short, with 13 bases between. The V gene's germline CDR1 is MNHEY and CDR2 SVGAGI. The CDR3 totals 15 residues. Sequencing used immunoSEQ multiplex PCR; TCRdb keeps in-frame clones, though not all of them. The data hold approximately 110,000 clones, with 83% observed a single time. This sample is part of a study of control samples from healthy donors and cancer patients. This receptor was taken from a woman in her forties or fifties in good health. This sequence joins TRBV6-5 and TRBJ1-4; tentative D call: TRBD1 (6 bases). Sequencing was done on a sample of blood. This CDR3 is CASSYSRQGREKLFF. CDR3 DNA: TGTGCCAGCAGTTACTCGAGGCAGGGGCGGGAAAAACTGTTTTTT.